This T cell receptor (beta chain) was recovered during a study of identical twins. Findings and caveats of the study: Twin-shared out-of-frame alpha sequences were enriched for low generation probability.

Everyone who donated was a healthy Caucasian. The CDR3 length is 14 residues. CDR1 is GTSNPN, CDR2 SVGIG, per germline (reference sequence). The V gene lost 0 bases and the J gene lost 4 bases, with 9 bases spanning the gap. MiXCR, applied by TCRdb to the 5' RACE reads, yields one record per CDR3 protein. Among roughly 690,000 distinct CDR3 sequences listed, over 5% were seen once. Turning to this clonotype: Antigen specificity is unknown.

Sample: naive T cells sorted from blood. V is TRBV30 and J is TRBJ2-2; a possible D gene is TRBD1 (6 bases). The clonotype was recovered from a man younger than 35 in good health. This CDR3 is CAWSVGDTTGELFF. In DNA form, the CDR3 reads TGTGCCTGGAGTGTGGGGGACACCACCGGGGAGCTGTTTTTT.